This T cell receptor beta chain came from a study of neoadjuvant anti-PD-1 for oral cavity cancer. Germline loops: CDR1 GTSNPN, CDR2 SVGIG (reference sequence). The V end was cut by 4 bases, the J end by 7 bases, with 11 bases between. CDR3 length equals 12 residues. Of note for this clone: The same CDR3 arises from other DNA sequences in this sample as well.

Using immunoSEQ multiplex PCR, the repertoire was profiled, and TCRdb retains in-frame clones only, with some absent. The sample lists 55,000 to 75,000 clones, roughly 90% occurring once. Time point: after neoadjuvant nivolumab, at surgical resection. No culture or expansion preceded analysis of these blood cells. This TCR was sampled from a person aged 35-79 years with oral cavity squamous cell carcinoma. The V and J genes are TRBV30 and TRBJ1-3; unclear D gene. Sequences were derived from PBMCs, sampled after nivolumab (anti-PD-1) treatment. CDR3 residues: CAWNGGANTIYF. Written as DNA, the CDR3 is TGTGCCTGGAATGGAGGCGCGAACACCATATATTTT.